One sample yielded the 17 T cell receptor beta chains listed below, sequenced in a study of OX40 agonist ivuxolimab in advanced cancers. To prepare the library, the immunoSEQ multiplex PCR assay was applied. The table comes from immuneACCESS by way of TCRdb, which keeps in-frame sequences with V and J called. Part of the clones is missing from these tables; in studies checked, under half for an unresolved V gene and the rest for unknown reasons. The sample contains around 94,000 clones, over 75% of them found a single time. Together, the top ten hold more than 0.25% of the sample. Sequencing used CD4+ or CD8+ T cells sorted from blood, obtained in a trial of the OX40 agonist ivuxolimab. The receptors derive from an adult with an advanced solid tumor such as melanoma, head and neck, liver or kidney cancer.

The CDR3, as DNA: TGTGCCAGCAGGCCTGCTGACAGGGCTAGCACAGATACGCAGTATTTT. It translates to CASRPADRASTDTQYF. The rearrangement links TRBV6-6 to TRBJ2-3, with 7 bases identical to TRBD1. Looked up from germline, CDR1 is MNHNY and CDR2 is SVGAGI (reference sequence). J was trimmed by 0 bases and V by 6 bases; bases with no gene match: 9. This CDR3 region has 16 residues.

Regarding this clone: The junction and the germline gene differ at one end; a read error may be behind it. This rearrangement joins TRBV30 to TRBJ1-6; D uncertain. CDR1 and CDR2 (germline): GTSNPN, SVGIG (reference sequence). The length of the CDR3 is 14 residues. DNA of the CDR3: TGTGCCTGGAGTATAGGCAGGCTTAATTCATCCCTCCACTTT. Translation gives CAWSIGRLNSSLHF.

This chain uses TRBV6-5 with TRBJ2-2; 10 bases align to TRBD2. V was clipped by 0 bases and J by 6 bases; unmatched bases: 4. CDR3 length: 16 amino acids. The V gene's germline CDR1 is MNHEY and CDR2 SVGAGI. The CDR3 DNA is TGTGCCAGCAGTTACTCGTCTAGCGGGGGAGCCGGGGAGCTGTTTTTT. It encodes CASSYSSSGGAGELFF.

The chain recombines TRBV9 with TRBJ2-3; 10 nucleotides match TRBD2. The CDR3 sequence is 13 residues long. Trimming at V came to 7 bases and at J to 2 bases, leaving 1 base not matched to a gene. Germline loops: CDR1 SGDLS, CDR2 YYNGEE. The CDR3 protein is CASGLADTDTQYF. The CDR3 coding sequence is TGTGCCAGCGGACTAGCGGACACAGATACGCAGTATTTT.

The rearrangement links TRBV5-1 to TRBJ2-5; 8 nucleotides match TRBD2. With V trimmed by 4 bases and J by 5 bases, 13 bases remained unmatched. Germline-derived CDR1 and CDR2 are SGHRS and YFSETQ. The CDR3 contains 16 residues. DNA for the CDR3: TGCGCCAGCAGCCCTTCCGGGCGGGGGGCAGGGGAGACCCAGTACTTC. Encoded protein: CASSPSGRGAGETQYF. The full variable domain, in which reference TRBV5-1 and TRBJ2-5 provide the parts outside the CDR3, is KAGVTQTPRYLIKTRGQQVTLSCSPISGHRSVSWYQQTPGQGLQFLFEYFSETQRNKGNFPGRFSGRQFSNSRSEMNVSTLELGDSALYLCASSPSGRGAGETQYFGPGTRLLVL.

The V call is TRBV6-4, the J call TRBJ1-2, with 11 bases fitting TRBD1. The V and J ends lost 0 bases and 4 bases, in that order; junction bases with no gene match: 4. CDR3 length: 16 amino acids. The V gene's germline CDR1 is MRHNA and CDR2 SNTAGT. CDR3 amino acids: CASSDSPGTGGYGYTF. DNA of the CDR3: TGTGCCAGCAGTGACTCTCCCGGGACAGGGGGCTATGGCTACACCTTC.

The rearrangement links TRBV5-4 to TRBJ2-7, with TRBD2 matching 8 bases. With 5 bases clipped from V and 3 bases from J, the junction kept 10 bases outside the gene matches. Germline V gene sequence: CDR1 SGHNT, CDR2 YYREEE (reference sequence). The CDR3 is made up of 15 amino acids. The DNA for the CDR3 is TGTGCCAGCAGGCCCGGGGGGGGCCGGGGCTACGAGCAGTACTTC. Its protein product is CASRPGGGRGYEQYF.

This clone showed up just a few times. The gene calls are TRBV5-1 and TRBJ2-7; D is possibly TRBD2 (7 bases). The CDR3 sequence is 20 residues long. Trimming removed 4 bases from V and 0 bases from J, with 29 bases in between. Per germline, CDR1 SGHRS and CDR2 YFSETQ. The CDR3 DNA is TGCGCCAGCAGCCCACTTGACGGGGAAACGGGGGGCCCTCTCTCCTACGAGCAGTACTTC. It translates to CASSPLDGETGGPLSYEQYF.

The chain links TRBV7-2 to TRBJ2-1; D not resolved. CDR3 length: 15 residues. V was shortened by 0 bases and J by 3 bases, with 9 bases between the two germline ends. CDR1 SGHTA and CDR2 FQGNSA come from the germline V gene. The CDR3 DNA reads as TGTGCCAGCAGCTTAGCCGGATTAAGCTACAATGAGCAGTTCTTC. It translates to CASSLAGLSYNEQFF. Supplemented by reference TRBV7-2 and TRBJ2-1, the full variable domain reads GAGVSQSPSNKVTEKGKDVELRCDPISGHTALYWYRQSLGQGLEFLIYFQGNSAPDKSGLPSDRFSAERTGGSVSTLTIQRTQQEDSAVYLCASSLAGLSYNEQFFGPGTRLTVL.

The genes are TRBV18 and TRBJ1-4; TRBD1 is a possible D gene (5 bases). Trimming shortened V by 5 bases and J by 10 bases, and 17 bases separated the two germline ends. From germline, CDR1 is KGHSH and CDR2 LQKENI. The CDR3 loop spans 14 amino acids. CDR3 nucleotide sequence: TGTGCCAGCTCATCGGACACCGGATTCGGAAAACTGTTTTTT. As protein: CASSSDTGFGKLFF.

The V gene is TRBV12-5, the J gene TRBJ2-5; 9 bases line up with TRBD1. The germline gives CDR1 LGHNT, CDR2 FRNRAP. V was pared by 5 bases and J by 2 bases, with 9 bases of the junction left unmatched. The length of the CDR3 is 16 residues. CDR3 DNA: TGTGCTAGTGGTCAAGCAACCGGGACAGGGCAAGAGACCCAGTACTTC. This encodes CASGQATGTGQETQYF. The complete variable domain, with remaining parts taken from reference TRBV12-5 and TRBJ2-5, reads DARVTQTPRHKVTEMGQEVTMRCQPILGHNTVFWYRQTMMQGLELLAYFRNRAPLDDSGMPKDRFSAEMPDATLATLKIQPSEPRDSAVYFCASGQATGTGQETQYFGPGTRLLVL.

This chain uses TRBV30 with TRBJ1-5; D is possibly TRBD1 (5 bases). CDR3 length: 12 residues. V dropped 2 bases and J dropped 7 bases, with 9 bases sitting between them. The germline V gene encodes CDR1 GTSNPN and CDR2 SVGIG (reference sequence). The CDR3 region has the DNA TGTGCCTGGAGTAAGGACACCCAGCCCCAGCATTTT. As protein: CAWSKDTQPQHF.

The genes are TRBV9 and TRBJ2-7, with D possibly TRBD2 on 6 matching bases. Trimming stripped 0 bases from V and 0 bases from J, with 13 bases between. The CDR3 contains 16 residues. Germline V gene sequence: CDR1 SGDLS, CDR2 YYNGEE. The CDR3 is CASSVGGDPSSYEQYF. The CDR3 DNA reads as TGTGCCAGCAGCGTAGGGGGGGACCCCAGCTCCTACGAGCAGTACTTC.

The chain recombines TRBV6-6 with TRBJ1-3; 11 bases are shared with TRBD1. The J segment lost 2 bases and the V segment lost 6 bases, leaving 6 bases of the junction unmatched. Looked up from germline, CDR1 is MNHNY and CDR2 is SVGAGI (reference sequence). The CDR3 contains 16 residues. The DNA of the CDR3 is TGTGCCAGCAGCCATGGACAGGGGGCGACTGGAAACACCATATATTTT. It yields the protein CASSHGQGATGNTIYF.

This chain joins TRBV5-1 and TRBJ1-2; possibly TRBD1 for D (5 bases). Trimming took 5 bases from V and 7 from J, leaving 9 bases between them. The CDR3 length is 11 residues. Germline loops: CDR1 SGHRS, CDR2 YFSETQ. Here the CDR3 reads CASREGSGYTF. The DNA for the CDR3 is TGCGCCAGCAGGGAGGGGTCTGGCTACACCTTC.

J is TRBJ1-4 and V is TRBV21-1. TRBV21-1 corresponds to a pseudogene. The CDR3 spans 15 residues. The CDR3 nucleotides read TGTGCCAGCAGCCCCCGGACCGCAACTAATGAAAAACTGTTTTTT. This sequence encodes CASSPRTATNEKLFF.

V is TRBV7-2 and J is TRBJ2-1; TRBD2 aligns across 14 bases. CDR3 length equals 16 residues. The germline CDR1 and CDR2 sequences are SGHTA and FQGNSA. J gave up 7 bases and V 4 bases, and 6 bases lay outside the gene matches. This CDR3 is CASSSGLAGGLNEQFF. The CDR3 nucleotides are TGTGCCAGCAGCTCAGGACTAGCGGGGGGCCTAAATGAGCAGTTCTTC.